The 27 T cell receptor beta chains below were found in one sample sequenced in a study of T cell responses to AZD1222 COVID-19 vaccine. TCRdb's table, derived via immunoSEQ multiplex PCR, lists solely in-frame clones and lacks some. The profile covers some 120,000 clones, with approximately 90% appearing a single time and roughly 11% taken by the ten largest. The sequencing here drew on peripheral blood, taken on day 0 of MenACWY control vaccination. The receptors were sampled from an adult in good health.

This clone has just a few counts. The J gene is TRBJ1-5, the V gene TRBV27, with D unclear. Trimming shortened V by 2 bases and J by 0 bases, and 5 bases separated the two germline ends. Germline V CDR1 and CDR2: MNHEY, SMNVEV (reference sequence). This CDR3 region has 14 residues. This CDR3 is CASSLAYSNQPQHF. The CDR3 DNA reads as TGTGCCAGCAGTTTAGCCTATAGCAATCAGCCCCAGCATTTT.

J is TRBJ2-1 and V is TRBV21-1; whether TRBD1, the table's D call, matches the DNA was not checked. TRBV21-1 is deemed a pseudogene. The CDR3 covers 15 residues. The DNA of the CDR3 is TGTGCCAGCAGCAAAGTCAGGGGAGTGGAGGATGAGCAGTTCTTC. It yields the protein CASSKVRGVEDEQFF.

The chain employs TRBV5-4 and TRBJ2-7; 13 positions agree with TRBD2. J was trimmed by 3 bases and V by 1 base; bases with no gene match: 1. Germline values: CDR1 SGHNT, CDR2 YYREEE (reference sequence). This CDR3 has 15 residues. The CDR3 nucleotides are TGTGCCAGCAGCTTGAGACTAGCGGGAGGCTACGAGCAGTACTTC. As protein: CASSLRLAGGYEQYF.

CDR3 residues: CASSLEGLGDYGYTF. CDR3 bases: TGTGCCAGCAGCTTGGAGGGCCTTGGGGACTATGGCTACACCTTC. The chain combines TRBV5-6 with TRBJ1-2; D gene unclear. Trimming cost V 0 bases and J 3 bases, with 12 bases left between them. Germline-derived CDR1 and CDR2 are SGHDT and YYEEEE. The CDR3 loop spans 15 amino acids. Supplemented by reference TRBV5-6 and TRBJ1-2, the full variable domain reads DAGVTQSPTHLIKTRGQQVTLRCSPKSGHDTVSWYQQALGQGPQFIFQYYEEEERQRGNFPDRFSGHQFPNYSSELNVNALLLGDSALYLCASSLEGLGDYGYTFGSGTRLTVV.

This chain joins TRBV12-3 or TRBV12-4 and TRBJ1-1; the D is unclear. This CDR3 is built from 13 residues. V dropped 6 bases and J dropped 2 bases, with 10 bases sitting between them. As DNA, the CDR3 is TGTGCCAGCAGAAAGACAATAAACACTGAAGCTTTCTTT. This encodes CASRKTINTEAFF.

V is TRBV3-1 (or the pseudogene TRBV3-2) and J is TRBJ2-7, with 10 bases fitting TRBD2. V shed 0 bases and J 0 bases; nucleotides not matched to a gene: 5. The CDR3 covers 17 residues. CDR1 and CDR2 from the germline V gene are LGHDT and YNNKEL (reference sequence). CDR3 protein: CASSQDGAGGRSYEQYF. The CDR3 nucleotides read TGTGCCAGCAGCCAAGATGGAGCGGGAGGGCGCTCCTACGAGCAGTACTTC.

The CDR3 loop reads CASSPGTSRTYEQYF. CDR3 nucleotide sequence: TGTGCCAGCAGCCCTGGGACTAGCAGAACCTACGAGCAGTACTTC. The chain links TRBV7-9 to TRBJ2-7; 9 bases fit TRBD2. The germline gives CDR1 SEHNR, CDR2 FQNEAQ (reference sequence). The CDR3 sequence is 15 residues long. V was pared by 5 bases and J by 2 bases, with 7 bases of the junction left unmatched.

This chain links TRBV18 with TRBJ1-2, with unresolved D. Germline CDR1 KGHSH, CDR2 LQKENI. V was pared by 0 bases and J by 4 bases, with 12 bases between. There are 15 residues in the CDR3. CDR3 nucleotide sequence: TGTGCCAGCTCACCACCGCCAGGTGTGAGCTATGGCTACACCTTC. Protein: CASSPPPGVSYGYTF.

The CDR3 region is CASSDRPQIQETQYF. DNA for the CDR3: TGTGCCAGCAGTGACCGGCCCCAAATACAAGAGACCCAGTACTTC. The chain employs TRBV6-4 and TRBJ2-5, with no clear D. The CDR3 totals 15 residues. V dropped 2 bases and J dropped 2 bases, with 12 bases sitting between them. From germline, CDR1 is MRHNA and CDR2 SNTAGT.

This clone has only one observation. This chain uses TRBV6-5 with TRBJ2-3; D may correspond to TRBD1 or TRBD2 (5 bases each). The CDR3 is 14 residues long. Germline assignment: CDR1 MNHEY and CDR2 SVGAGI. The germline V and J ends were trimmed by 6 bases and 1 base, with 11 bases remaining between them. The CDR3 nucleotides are TGTGCCAGCAGCCCCCCGGGGCGCACAGATACGCAGTATTTT. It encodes CASSPPGRTDTQYF.

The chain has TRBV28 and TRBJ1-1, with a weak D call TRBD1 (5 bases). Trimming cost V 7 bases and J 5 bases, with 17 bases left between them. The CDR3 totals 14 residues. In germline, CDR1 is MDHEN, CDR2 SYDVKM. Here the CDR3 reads CASTESGGGTEAFF. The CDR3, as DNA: TGTGCCAGCACTGAATCGGGGGGAGGAACTGAAGCTTTCTTT. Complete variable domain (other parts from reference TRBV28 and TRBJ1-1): DVKVTQSSRYLVKRTGEKVFLECVQDMDHENMFWYRQDPGLGLRLIYFSYDVKMKEKGDIPEGYSVSREKKERFSLILESASTNQTSMYLCASTESGGGTEAFFGQGTRLTVV.

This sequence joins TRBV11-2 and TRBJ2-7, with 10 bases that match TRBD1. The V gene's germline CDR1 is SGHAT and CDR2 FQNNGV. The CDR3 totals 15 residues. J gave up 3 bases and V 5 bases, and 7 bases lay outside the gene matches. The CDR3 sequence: CASSTQTGGRYEQYF. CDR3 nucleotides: TGTGCCAGCAGCACCCAGACAGGGGGCCGCTACGAGCAGTACTTC.

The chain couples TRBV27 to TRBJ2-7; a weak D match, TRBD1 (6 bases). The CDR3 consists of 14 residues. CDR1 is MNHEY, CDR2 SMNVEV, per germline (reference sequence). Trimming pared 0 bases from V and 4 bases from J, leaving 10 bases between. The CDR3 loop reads CASSLSGQPYEQYF. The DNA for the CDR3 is TGTGCCAGCAGTTTATCCGGACAGCCTTACGAGCAGTACTTC.

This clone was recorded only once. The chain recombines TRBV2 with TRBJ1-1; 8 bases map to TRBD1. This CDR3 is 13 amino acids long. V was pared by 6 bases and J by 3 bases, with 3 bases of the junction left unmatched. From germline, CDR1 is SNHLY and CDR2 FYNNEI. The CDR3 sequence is CASSPTGDTEAFF. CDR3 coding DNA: TGTGCCAGCAGCCCGACAGGGGACACTGAAGCTTTCTTT. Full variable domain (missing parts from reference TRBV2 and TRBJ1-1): EPEVTQTPSHQVTQMGQEVILRCVPISNHLYFYWYRQILGQKVEFLVSFYNNEISEKSEIFDDQFSVERPDGSNFTLKIRSTKLEDSAMYFCASSPTGDTEAFFGQGTRLTVV.

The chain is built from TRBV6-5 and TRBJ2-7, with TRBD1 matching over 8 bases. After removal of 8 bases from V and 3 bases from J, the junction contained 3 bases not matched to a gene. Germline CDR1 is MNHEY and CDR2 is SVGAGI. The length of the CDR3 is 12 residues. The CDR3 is CASSDRGYEQYF. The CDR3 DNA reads TGTGCCAGCTCCGACAGGGGCTACGAGCAGTACTTC.

The CDR3 region is CASSIGGAHNEQFF. CDR3 coding DNA: TGTGCCAGTAGTATAGGCGGGGCTCACAATGAGCAGTTCTTC. The chain uses TRBV19 and TRBJ2-1, with D possibly being TRBD2 (6 bases). The V end lost 1 base, the J end lost 5 bases, and 9 bases lay between the germline ends. The CDR3 is made up of 14 amino acids. Germline V gene lookup returns CDR1 LNHDA and CDR2 SQIVND (reference sequence). Based on the CDR3 plus reference TRBV19 and TRBJ2-1, the full variable domain is DGGITQSPKYLFRKEGQNVTLSCEQNLNHDAMYWYRQDPGQGLRLIYYSQIVNDFQKGDIAEGYSVSREKKESFPLTVTSAQKNPTAFYLCASSIGGAHNEQFFGPGTRLTVL.

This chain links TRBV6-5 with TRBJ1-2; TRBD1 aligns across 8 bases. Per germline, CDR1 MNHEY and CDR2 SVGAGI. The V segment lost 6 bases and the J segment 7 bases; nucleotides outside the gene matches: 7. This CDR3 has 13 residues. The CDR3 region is CASRSTGEAGYTF. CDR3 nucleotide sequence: TGTGCCAGCAGGTCGACAGGGGAGGCTGGCTACACCTTC.

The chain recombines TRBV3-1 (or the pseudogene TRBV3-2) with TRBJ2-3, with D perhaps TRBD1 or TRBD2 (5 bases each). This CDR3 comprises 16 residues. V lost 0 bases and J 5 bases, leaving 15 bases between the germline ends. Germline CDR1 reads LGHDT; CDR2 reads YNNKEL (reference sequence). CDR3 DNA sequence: TGTGCCAGCAGCCAAGACTCTGGGAGAAGGGGAGATACGCAGTATTTT. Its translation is CASSQDSGRRGDTQYF.

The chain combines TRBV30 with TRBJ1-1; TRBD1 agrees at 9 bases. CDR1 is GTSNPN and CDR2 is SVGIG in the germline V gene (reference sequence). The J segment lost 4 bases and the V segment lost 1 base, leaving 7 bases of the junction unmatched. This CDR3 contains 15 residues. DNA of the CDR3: TGTGCCTGGAGTGAAAGACAGGGGGGGGCCACTGAAGCTTTCTTT. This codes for CAWSERQGGATEAFF. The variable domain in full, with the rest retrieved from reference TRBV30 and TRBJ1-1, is SQTIHQWPATLVQPVGSPLSLECTVEGTSNPNLYWYRQAAGRGLQLLFYSVGIGQISSEVPQNLSASRPQDRQFILSSKKLLLSDSGFYLCAWSERQGGATEAFFGQGTRLTVV.

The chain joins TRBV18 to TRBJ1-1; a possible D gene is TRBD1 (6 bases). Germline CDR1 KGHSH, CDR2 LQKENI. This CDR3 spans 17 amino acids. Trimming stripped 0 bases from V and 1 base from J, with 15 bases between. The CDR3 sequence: CASSPPRGDQANTEAFF. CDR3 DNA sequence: TGTGCCAGCTCACCACCGAGGGGGGATCAGGCGAACACTGAAGCTTTCTTT.

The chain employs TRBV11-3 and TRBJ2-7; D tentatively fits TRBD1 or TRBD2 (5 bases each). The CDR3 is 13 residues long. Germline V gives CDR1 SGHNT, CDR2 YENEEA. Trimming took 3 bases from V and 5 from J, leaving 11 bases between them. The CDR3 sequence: CASSLGRMDEQYF. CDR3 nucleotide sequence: TGTGCCAGCAGCTTGGGACGGATGGACGAGCAGTACTTC.

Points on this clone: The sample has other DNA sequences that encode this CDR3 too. CDR3 bases: TGTGCCAGCAGCTTAGCCGGTAGCGGCTCCTACGAGCAGTACTTC. Its protein product is CASSLAGSGSYEQYF. The V gene is TRBV7-2, the J gene TRBJ2-7; maybe TRBD2 (6 bases). In germline, CDR1 is SGHTA, CDR2 FQGNSA. V dropped 0 bases and J dropped 0 bases, with 9 bases sitting between them. CDR3 length: 15 amino acids.

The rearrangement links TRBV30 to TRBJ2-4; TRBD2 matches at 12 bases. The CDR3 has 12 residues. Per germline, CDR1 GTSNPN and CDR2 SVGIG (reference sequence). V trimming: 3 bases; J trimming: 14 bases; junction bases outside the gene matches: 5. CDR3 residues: CAWSPSSGREYF. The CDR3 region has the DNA TGTGCCTGGAGCCCTTCTAGCGGGAGGGAGTACTTC.

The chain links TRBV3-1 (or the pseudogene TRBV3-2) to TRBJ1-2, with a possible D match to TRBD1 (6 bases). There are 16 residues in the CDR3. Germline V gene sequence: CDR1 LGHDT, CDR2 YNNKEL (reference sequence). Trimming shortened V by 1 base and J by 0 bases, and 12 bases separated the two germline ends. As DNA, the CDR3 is TGTGCCAGCAGCCAAGTCTGGGACACTTCTAACTATGGCTACACCTTC. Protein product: CASSQVWDTSNYGYTF.

For the CDR3, the DNA is TGTGCCAGCAGCAAAGTCTATTACGAGAGTCCGGGGACTAATTCACCCCTCCACTTT. Protein sequence: CASSKVYYESPGTNSPLHF. This chain joins TRBV21-1 and TRBJ1-6. TRBV21-1 constitutes a pseudogene. The CDR3 loop spans 19 amino acids.

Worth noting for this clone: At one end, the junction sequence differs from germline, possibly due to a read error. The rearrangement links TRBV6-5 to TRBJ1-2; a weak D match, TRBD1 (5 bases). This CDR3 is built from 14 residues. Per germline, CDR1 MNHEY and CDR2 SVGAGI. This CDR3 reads CASSYGGSNYGYIF. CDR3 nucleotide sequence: TGTGCCAGCAGTTACGGGGGATCTAACTATGGCTACATCTTC.

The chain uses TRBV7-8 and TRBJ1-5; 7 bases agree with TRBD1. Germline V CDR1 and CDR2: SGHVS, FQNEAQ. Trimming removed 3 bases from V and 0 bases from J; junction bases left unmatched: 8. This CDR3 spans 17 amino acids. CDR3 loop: CASSFRLRGNSNQPQHF. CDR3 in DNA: TGTGCCAGCAGCTTCCGACTCAGGGGGAATAGCAATCAGCCCCAGCATTTT.